This T cell receptor (beta chain) appears in the sequencing data of a study of shared clonotypes between healthy human individuals. Study-wide background: CD4 naive and memory got three plates each, CD8 naive two, CD8 memory one. Study-wide results and caveats: Generally, naive subsets (rather than memory subsets) showed larger estimated richness.

This CDR3 spans 15 amino acids. Germline-derived CDR1 and CDR2 are ENHRY and SYGVKD. V shed 3 bases, J shed 5 bases, and the junction held 6 bases outside the gene matches. In the CD4+ fraction, cells were divided into CD45RA+ naive and CD45RA-negative memory subsets. This table comes from immunoSEQ multiplex PCR, and its TCRdb copy is limited to in-frame clones, with some not included. The sample holds a few hundred thousand clones, roughly 97% seen once. This clone was recorded only once. What it binds is unknown. This TCR was recovered from a woman in her twenties or thirties in good health. Sequencing was done on a sample of naive CD4+ T cells sorted from blood. Specified subset: CD45RA+ positively selected. The chain combines TRBV10-3 with TRBJ2-5, with TRBD2 identical over 10 bases. The CDR3 is CAISDLAGEAETQYF. Here the CDR3 DNA reads TGTGCCATCAGTGATCTAGCGGGAGAGGCGGAGACCCAGTACTTC.